The sequence of this TCR beta chain was determined in a study of radiotherapy plus CTLA-4 blockade in lung cancer. About the study: Patients showed objective responses in 15% to 20% of cases and disease control in under 35%.

Study-wide results and caveats: Blood saw expansion of tumor-derived TCR clones after radiotherapy plus ipilimumab. Reports identified early blood T cell clone dynamics, with interferon-beta, as the best response predictor.

In chemo-refractory metastatic non-small-cell lung cancer, patients got ipilimumab CTLA-4 blockade together with focal radiation. As to this clone: Its specificity is unknown. One end of the junction does not line up with germline, which may come from a read error.

TCRdb keeps only in-frame clones here, not all; method: immunoSEQ multiplex PCR. Of roughly 53,000 clones in the sample, under 85% are singletons; the top ten hold 3.2%. The V gene's germline CDR1 is LNHDA and CDR2 SQIVND (reference sequence). The CDR3 is 20 residues long. The source is a human donor with non-small cell lung cancer who had a partial response to radiotherapy plus ipilimumab. J is TRBJ2-7 and V is TRBV19; TRBD1 agrees at 9 bases. The sequenced sample was peripheral blood, obtained from a patient treated with radiotherapy plus ipilimumab. CDR3 region: CASSIVSGTGFDFGEPEQYF. CDR3 sequence (DNA): TGTGCCAGTAGCATAGTATCCGGGACAGGGTTTGATTTCGGGGAACCCGAGCAGTACTTC.